The following is a T cell receptor (beta chain) sequence with its context. Its antigen is undetermined. The naive CD8 fraction comprised CD45RO-negative cells positively selected for CCR7 and excluded terminally differentiated effector memory CD45RA+ cells. Every subset had its genomic DNA shared out evenly among several immunoSEQ plates. As originally analysed: Junction-only immunoSEQ sequences carried no quality scores, so filtering differed. Sequenced by immunoSEQ multiplex PCR; TCRdb stores in-frame clones only, minus some. The V and J calls and clone size are taken from that table; D and trimming were inferred from the DNA. The repertoire holds more than 2 million clones, with roughly 94% as singletons. This specimen belongs to a study of shared clonotypes between healthy human individuals. Whole-study findings and limits: Although depth was large, rarefaction showed that sequencing of the sorted subsets was incomplete. Only blood underwent sampling, and tissue repertoires likely differ.

The receptor comes from a man between 18 and 29 years old in good health. The material sequenced was naive CD8+ T cells sorted from blood.

The CDR3 nucleotides are TGTGCCAGCAGTTACTTAGGGACCAAAGCTTTCTTT. It is translated as CASSYLGTKAFF. The rearrangement links TRBV6-6 to TRBJ1-1, with TRBD1 as a possible D gene (5 bases). There are 12 residues in the CDR3. Germline CDR1 MNHNY, CDR2 SVGAGI (reference sequence). Trimming took 1 base from V and 9 from J, leaving 9 bases between them.